This T cell receptor (beta chain) was recovered during a study of early T cells in non-severe SARS-CoV-2 infection. Germline CDR1 is SGHTA and CDR2 is FQGNSA. Unmatched junction bases numbered 6, after V lost 4 bases and J lost 4 bases. The CDR3 extends over 14 amino acids. TCRdb called the 5' RACE reads again in MiXCR, with one record for every CDR3 protein. The sample includes about 22,000 distinct CDR3 sequences, around 3.3% seen only once; the top ten take 5.5% to 6.5%. Study-wide results and caveats: Anti-spike CD8 responses were favored by VDJdb matching, which missed private and CD4 specificities.

This clonotype was seen many times. The antigen is unknown. This TCR derives from an adult who was a healthcare worker with PCR-confirmed SARS-CoV-2 infection or an uninfected control (not recorded which). This sequence joins TRBV7-2 and TRBJ1-2; 7 bases fit TRBD1. Specimen: whole blood. CDR3 region: CASSYSTGPYGYTF. The CDR3 DNA is TGTGCCAGCAGCTACTCGACAGGGCCCTATGGCTACACCTTC.